The 4 T cell receptor beta chains presented below share a single source sample, sequenced in a study of blood T cell repertoires in COVID-19. Sequenced by immunoSEQ multiplex PCR; TCRdb stores in-frame clones only, minus some. The sample includes over 150,000 clones, 75% to 85% seen only once; the top ten take about 12%. What was sequenced was peripheral blood. The receptors were sampled from a woman aged 60-75 years with COVID-19, enrolled during active disease.

In its sample, this clone was seen once. The gene calls are TRBV3-1 (or the pseudogene TRBV3-2) and TRBJ2-7; 7 nucleotides agree with TRBD1. The junction had 9 bases not matched to a gene; V was cut back by 1 base and J by 6 bases. The CDR3 runs to 15 residues. CDR1 LGHDT and CDR2 YNNKEL come from the germline V gene (reference sequence). CDR3 bases: TGTGCCAGCAGCCAAGGAAGGGACAGTCCGAGCGAGCAGTACTTC. Its protein is CASSQGRDSPSEQYF.

The chain employs TRBV6-5 and TRBJ2-6, with D possibly TRBD2 on 5 matching bases. This CDR3 spans 15 amino acids. V lost 6 bases, J lost 3 bases, and 12 bases lay in between. Germline V CDR1 and CDR2: MNHEY, SVGAGI. CDR3 DNA: TGTGCCAGCAGCCGCGACTACGGTGGGGCCAACGTCCTGACTTTC. Amino acid sequence: CASSRDYGGANVLTF.

The V gene is TRBV13, the J gene TRBJ2-1, with 7 bases that match TRBD1. This CDR3 contains 15 residues. CDR1 and CDR2 from the germline V gene are PRHDT and FYEKMQ (reference sequence). J lost 6 bases, V lost 3 bases, and 8 bases had no gene match. CDR3 region: CASSFRGLFSNEQFF. The DNA for the CDR3 is TGTGCCAGCAGCTTCAGGGGGTTGTTTTCCAATGAGCAGTTCTTC.

V and J are TRBV19 and TRBJ1-1; D is uncertain. The V gene's germline CDR1 is LNHDA and CDR2 SQIVND (reference sequence). The CDR3 is 13 amino acids. Deletions cut 7 bases from V and 0 bases from J, with 9 bases between. The CDR3 coding sequence is TGTGCCAGTATCCCACCTATGAACACTGAAGCTTTCTTT. This gives the protein CASIPPMNTEAFF.